Included here is one T cell receptor (beta chain) sequence, with context. Repertoires were generated with immunoSEQ multiplex PCR, while TCRdb's copy carries only in-frame clones and drops some. The sample includes 200,000 to 250,000 clones, approximately 90% of them seen just once. This sample is drawn from a study of blood T cell repertoires in COVID-19. Overall study: Sites in the United States, Italy and Spain provided acute and convalescent COVID-19 samples. Sample material is recorded as cDNA or gDNA derived from T cells, B-cell-depleted T cells, or PBMCs.

Germline V CDR1 and CDR2: SGHDN, FVKESK. V was cut by 3 bases and J by 0 bases, with 10 bases left in between. This CDR3 spans 15 amino acids. This sequence was found in a woman aged 18-29 years who had recovered from COVID-19. Sequences were obtained from peripheral blood. This sequence joins TRBV14 and TRBJ2-3; tentative D call: TRBD2 (6 bases). CDR3 nucleotide sequence: TGTGCCAGCAGCCATCGACTAGGGAGCACAGATACGCAGTATTTT. Protein product: CASSHRLGSTDTQYF.